The 5 T cell receptor beta chains listed next were all sequenced from one sample in a study of OX40 agonist ivuxolimab in advanced cancers. Clones were read by immunoSEQ multiplex PCR, and TCRdb kept only the in-frame ones, dropping some. The table lists around 70,000 clones, just over 85% of them singletons. The sample in question was CD4+ or CD8+ T cells sorted from blood, obtained in a trial of the OX40 agonist ivuxolimab. The receptors stem from an adult with an advanced solid tumor such as melanoma, head and neck, liver or kidney cancer.

V gene TRBV10-1 combines with J gene TRBJ2-3; D is undetermined. The CDR3 has 14 amino acids. Trimming took 3 bases from V and 0 from J, leaving 7 bases between them. CDR1 and CDR2 from the germline V gene are WNHNN and SYGVQD (reference sequence). The CDR3 DNA follows: TGCGCCAGCAGTGACTTTCAAAGCACAGATACGCAGTATTTT. The encoded protein is CASSDFQSTDTQYF.

The rearrangement uses TRBV6-6 and TRBJ2-3; a weak D match, TRBD2 (7 bases). The V and J ends lost 7 bases and 5 bases respectively, with 16 bases between them. The germline CDR1 and CDR2 sequences are MNHNY and SVGAGI (reference sequence). The CDR3 consists of 14 residues. This CDR3 is CASTLPGEGDTQYF. Written as DNA, the CDR3 is TGTGCCAGCACCCTCCCAGGGGAGGGAGATACGCAGTATTTT.

CDR3 coding DNA: TGTGCCAGCAGTGTTGGGACAGCCAATTTGTCACCCCTCCACTTT. Protein product: CASSVGTANLSPLHF. V usage is TRBV2 and J usage is TRBJ1-6, with 7 positions matching TRBD1. Germline-derived CDR1 and CDR2 are SNHLY and FYNNEI. The CDR3 runs to 15 residues. V was clipped by 4 bases and J by 10 bases; unmatched bases: 10.

This clone occurred once. The chain recombines TRBV5-4 with TRBJ2-5, with 8 nucleotides matching TRBD2. V shed 4 bases, J shed 2 bases, and the junction held 10 bases outside the gene matches. Germline lookup yields CDR1 SGHNT and CDR2 YYREEE (reference sequence). CDR3 length equals 16 residues. CDR3 sequence reads: CASSQGLARLQETQYF. As DNA, the CDR3 is TGTGCCAGCAGCCAAGGACTAGCTCGGCTACAAGAGACCCAGTACTTC.

In this sample, this clone turned up once. The chain is built from TRBV10-1 and TRBJ2-7; D remains ambiguous. Per germline, CDR1 WNHNN and CDR2 SYGVQD (reference sequence). With 0 bases removed from V and 0 bases from J, the gap between germline ends came to 12 bases. The CDR3 is made up of 16 amino acids. This CDR3 reads CASSESGVAYSYEQYF. In DNA form, the CDR3 reads TGCGCCAGCAGTGAGTCTGGGGTCGCGTACTCCTACGAGCAGTACTTC.